This TCR beta chain was retrieved from a study of T cells in Graves' hyperthyroidism and ophthalmopathy. Authors of the study amplified TCR beta CDR3 regions from RNA transcripts. A first-round RT-PCR of the TCR CDR3 used the HTBI primer set. One entry per CDR3 protein, called by TCRdb with MiXCR from the multiplex PCR reads. The table lists fewer than 450,000 distinct CDR3 sequences, roughly 15% of them singletons, with around a third in the top ten. This clonotype showed up many times. Patients were excluded for uncontrolled infection, other autoimmune disease, pregnancy or lactation. The sequencing input was blood. The receptor's source is a woman under 40 with Graves' hyperthyroidism that later progressed to Graves' ophthalmopathy.

The CDR3: CASTDSVVSEGNEQFF. The DNA of the CDR3 is TGTGCCAGCACCGACTCGGTAGTATCAGAGGGCAATGAGCAGTTCTTC. The gene calls are TRBV27 and TRBJ2-1; a possible D gene is TRBD2 (5 bases). Germline V gene lookup returns CDR1 MNHEY and CDR2 SMNVEV (reference sequence). Trimming took 7 bases from V and 6 from J, leaving 22 bases between them. The CDR3 is 16 residues long.